Listed below are T cell receptor beta chains from one sample, sequenced in a study of post-analysis software for immune sequencing data. TCRdb recomputed calls from the PCR reads with MiXCR, one row per CDR3 protein. The sample comprises 430,000 or so distinct CDR3 sequences, 35% to 45% of which are singletons, and less than 8% rests with the top ten. The source material was blood. These receptors came from a girl aged 2 to 10 with multiple sclerosis. Both conserved end residues are part of each CDR3. D genes are given only for firm matches. For some rows the clone size is stated as once, few or many, or as a class when expanded; others skip it.

15 few TRBV12-3/TRBV12-4 - CASSPPHRSLYEQYF
11 - TRBV7-9 - CASGGYYGYTF
17 - TRBV20-1 - CSARDREGLEANSPLHF
17 - TRBV27 - CASSDLKISSYNSPLHF
16 - TRBV12-3/TRBV12-4 TRBD2 CASSERGARSSYEQYF
15 - TRBV4-1 - CASSQLPLISTEAFF
12 few TRBV20-1 - CSARNQGNEQFF
14 - TRBV9 - CASSVQDSYNEQFF
11 few TRBV12-5 - CAVGWADTQYF
15 - TRBV6-5 TRBD1 CASSYYSGTVHKQYF
12 - TRBV11-1 TRBD2 CASSPTLAVQFF
14 once TRBV6-1 - CASSVPDRNYGYTF
12 - TRBV20-1 - CSARAPIRGYTF
14 - TRBV19 - CASSISGNPYEQYF
13 - TRBV7-9 - CASSLVGVGEQYF
15 few TRBV7-9 TRBD1 CASSQETGTNSPLHF
14 - TRBV4-3 - CASSQETSTYEQYF
15 few TRBV11-2 - CASSPPGLRDNEQFF
14 few TRBV29-1 TRBD1 CSASLDRVGETQYF
16 - TRBV27 TRBD2 CATGPKLALSYNEQFF
12 few TRBV20-1 - CSARDSSDEQFF
13 few TRBV15 - CATSRETTYEQYF
17 - TRBV10-3 TRBD1 CAISDWGGTGRNNEQYF
14 - TRBV27 - CATRVGGSNQPQHF
19 - TRBV14 - CASSQESYYSGAGTDTQYF
20 - TRBV9 TRBD2 CASSVGLAGGAGYLVETQYF
12 few TRBV9 - CASSVAHNEQFF
20 - TRBV4-1 TRBD2 CASSQVRSGGDGRITDTQYF
15 - TRBV7-2 - CASSFSGASNEKLFF
14 few TRBV11-2 TRBD1 CASSALGQAHEQYF
16 few TRBV20-1 TRBD1 CSARLPGTGRYNEQFF
15 - TRBV27 - CASGPGDSFLYEQYF
14 - TRBV12-3/TRBV12-4 TRBD2 CASSAGTSVYEQYF
15 - TRBV7-3 TRBD2 CASSLSGGYQETQYF
15 - TRBV15 TRBD1 CATSRDGGTGDGYTF
13 - TRBV6-5 - CASSYSGWAIQYF
13 - TRBV12-3/TRBV12-4 - CASSLGGSSEAFF
16 - TRBV3-1 - CASSPPGGHSKDTQYF
12 - TRBV25-1 - CASSATWETQYF